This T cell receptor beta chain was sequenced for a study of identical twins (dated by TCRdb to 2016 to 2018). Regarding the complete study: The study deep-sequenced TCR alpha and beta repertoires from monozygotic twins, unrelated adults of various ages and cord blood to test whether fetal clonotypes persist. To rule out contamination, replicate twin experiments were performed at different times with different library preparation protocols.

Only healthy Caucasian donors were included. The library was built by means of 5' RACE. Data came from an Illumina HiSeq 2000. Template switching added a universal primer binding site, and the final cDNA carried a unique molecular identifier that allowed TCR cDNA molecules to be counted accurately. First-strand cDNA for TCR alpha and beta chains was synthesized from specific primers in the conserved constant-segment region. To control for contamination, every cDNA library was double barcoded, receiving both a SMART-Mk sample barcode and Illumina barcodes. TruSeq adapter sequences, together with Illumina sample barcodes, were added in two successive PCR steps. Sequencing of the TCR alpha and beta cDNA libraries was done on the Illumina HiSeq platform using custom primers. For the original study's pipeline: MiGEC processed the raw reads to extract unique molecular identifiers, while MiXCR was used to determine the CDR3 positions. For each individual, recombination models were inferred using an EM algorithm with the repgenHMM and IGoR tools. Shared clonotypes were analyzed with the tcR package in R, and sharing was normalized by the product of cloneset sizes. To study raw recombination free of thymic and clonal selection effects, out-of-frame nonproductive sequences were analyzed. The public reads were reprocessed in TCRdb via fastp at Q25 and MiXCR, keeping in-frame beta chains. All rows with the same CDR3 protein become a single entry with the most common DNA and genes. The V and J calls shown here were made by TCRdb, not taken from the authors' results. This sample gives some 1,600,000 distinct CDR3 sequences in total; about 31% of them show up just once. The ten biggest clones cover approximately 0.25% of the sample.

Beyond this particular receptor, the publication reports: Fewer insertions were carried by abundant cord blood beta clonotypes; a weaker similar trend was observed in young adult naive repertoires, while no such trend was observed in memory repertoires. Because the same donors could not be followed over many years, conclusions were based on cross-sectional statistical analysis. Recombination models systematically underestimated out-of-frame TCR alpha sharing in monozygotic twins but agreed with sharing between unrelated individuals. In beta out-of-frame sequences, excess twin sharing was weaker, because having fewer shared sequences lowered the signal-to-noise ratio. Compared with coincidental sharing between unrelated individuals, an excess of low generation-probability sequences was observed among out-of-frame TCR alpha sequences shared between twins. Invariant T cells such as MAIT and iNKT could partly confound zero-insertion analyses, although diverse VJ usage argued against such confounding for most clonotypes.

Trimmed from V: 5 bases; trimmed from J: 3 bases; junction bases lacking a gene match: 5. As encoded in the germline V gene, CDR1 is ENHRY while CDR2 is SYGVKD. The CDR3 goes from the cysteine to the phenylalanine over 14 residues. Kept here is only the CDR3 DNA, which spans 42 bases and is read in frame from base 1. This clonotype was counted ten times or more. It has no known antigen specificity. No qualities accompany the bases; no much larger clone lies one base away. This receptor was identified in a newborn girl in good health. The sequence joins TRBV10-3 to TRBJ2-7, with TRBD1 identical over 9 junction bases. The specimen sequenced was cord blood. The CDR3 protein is CAISPDRGSYEQYF. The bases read TGTGCCATCAGTCCGGACAGGGGAAGCTACGAGCAGTACTTC.